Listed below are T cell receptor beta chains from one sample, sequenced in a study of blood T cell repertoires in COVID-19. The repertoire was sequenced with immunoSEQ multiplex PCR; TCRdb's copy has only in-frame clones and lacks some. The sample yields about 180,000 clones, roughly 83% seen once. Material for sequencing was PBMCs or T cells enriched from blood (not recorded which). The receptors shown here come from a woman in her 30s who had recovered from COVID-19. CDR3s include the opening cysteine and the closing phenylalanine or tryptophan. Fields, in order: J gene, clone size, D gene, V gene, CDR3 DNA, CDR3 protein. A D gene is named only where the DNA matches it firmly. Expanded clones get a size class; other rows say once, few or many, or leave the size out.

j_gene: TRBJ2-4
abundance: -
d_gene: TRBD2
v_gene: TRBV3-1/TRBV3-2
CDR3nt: TGTGCCAGCAGCCAACCTAGCGGGAGTAAAAAAAACATTCAGTACTTC
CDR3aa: CASSQPSGSKKNIQYF

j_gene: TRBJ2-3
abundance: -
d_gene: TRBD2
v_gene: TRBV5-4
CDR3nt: TGTGCCAGCAGCTTTACTTTTACTGGCGGGAGGGATTTT
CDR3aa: CASSFTFTGGRDF

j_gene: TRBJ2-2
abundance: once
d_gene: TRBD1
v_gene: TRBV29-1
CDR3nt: TGCAGCGTTCAGGGGGAGAACACCGGGGAGCTGTTTTTT
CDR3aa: CSVQGENTGELFF

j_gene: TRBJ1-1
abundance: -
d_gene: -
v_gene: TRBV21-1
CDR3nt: TGTGCCAGCAGCAAACGAGGGAAGGATGAAGCTTTCTTT
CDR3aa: CASSKRGKDEAFF

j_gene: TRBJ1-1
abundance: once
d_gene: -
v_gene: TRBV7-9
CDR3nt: TGTGCCAGCAGCCACGACACACTCAGCTTTGAAGCTTTCTTT
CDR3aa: CASSHDTLSFEAFF

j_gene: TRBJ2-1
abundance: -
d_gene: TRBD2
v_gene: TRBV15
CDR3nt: TGTGCCACCAGCAGAAGGGACTATGACAATGAGCAGTTCTTC
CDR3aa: CATSRRDYDNEQFF

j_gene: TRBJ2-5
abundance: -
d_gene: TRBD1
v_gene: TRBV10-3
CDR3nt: TGTGCCATCAGTCACAGGGGACCCGGAGAGACCCAGTACTTC
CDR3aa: CAISHRGPGETQYF

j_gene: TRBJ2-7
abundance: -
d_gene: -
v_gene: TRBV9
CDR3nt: TGTGCCAGCAGCGTAGCTACGGGACACTCCTACGAGCAGTACTTC
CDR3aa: CASSVATGHSYEQYF

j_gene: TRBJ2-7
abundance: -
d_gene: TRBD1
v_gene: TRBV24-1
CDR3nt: TGTGCCACCAGGGGACAGGCCTCGGGAGAGCAGTACTTC
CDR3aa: CATRGQASGEQYF

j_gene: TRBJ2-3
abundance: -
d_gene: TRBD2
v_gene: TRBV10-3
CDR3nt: TGTGCCATCAGGAGCGGGAGTTTAGAAGATACGCAGTATTTT
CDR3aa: CAIRSGSLEDTQYF

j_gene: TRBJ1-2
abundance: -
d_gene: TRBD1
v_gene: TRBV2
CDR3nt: TGTGCCAGCGGCCGACAGGGAGGCTACACCTTC
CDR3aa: CASGRQGGYTF

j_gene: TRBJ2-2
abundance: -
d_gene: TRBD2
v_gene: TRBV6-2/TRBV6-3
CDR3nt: TGTGCCAGCAGTTACCCGAGACTAGCGGGAGGATCCGGAAACACCGGGGAGCTGTTTTTT
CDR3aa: CASSYPRLAGGSGNTGELFF

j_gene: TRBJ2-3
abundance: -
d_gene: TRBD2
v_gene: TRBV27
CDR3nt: TGTGCCAGCACTCCTAGCGGGACGAGGACAGATACGCAGTATTTT
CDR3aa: CASTPSGTRTDTQYF

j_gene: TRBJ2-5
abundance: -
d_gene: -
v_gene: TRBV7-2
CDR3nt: TGTGCCAGCAGCGTAATACAGGCTCTCCAAGAGACCCAGTACTTC
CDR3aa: CASSVIQALQETQYF

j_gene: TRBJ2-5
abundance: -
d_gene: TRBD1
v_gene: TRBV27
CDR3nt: TGTGCCAGCACCGACAGGGTAGGGGAGACCCAGTACTTC
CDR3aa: CASTDRVGETQYF

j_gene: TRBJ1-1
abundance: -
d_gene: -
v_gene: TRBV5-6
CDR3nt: TGTGCCAGCAGCTTGGCAGGACGGGGGGACACTGAAGCTTTCTTT
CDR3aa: CASSLAGRGDTEAFF